Below are 12 T cell receptor beta chains sequenced from a single sample in a study of T-cell reconstitution after alpha-beta-depleted transplantation in children. Preparation of the TCRbeta library used unique molecular identifiers. TCRdb ran MiXCR on the PCR reads and lists one entry per CDR3 protein. The sample includes about 100,000 distinct CDR3 sequences, 6% seen only once; the top ten take roughly 5.5%. Sequencing used PBMCs, mostly from graft donor cells, obtained 60 days after TCRalphabeta/CD19-depleted stem cell transplant. These TCRs come from a female patient aged 2-10 years who had a stem cell transplant for Fanconi anemia, so the T cells may come from the graft donor.

This clonotype has at least ten counts. This chain links TRBV5-1 with TRBJ2-5; D not certain. Germline loops: CDR1 SGHRS, CDR2 YFSETQ. This CDR3 is built from 13 residues. V was clipped by 0 bases and J by 2 bases, with 5 bases between them. The CDR3, as DNA: TGCGCCAGCAGCTTGGTCCTACAAGAGACCCAGTACTTC. It specifies CASSLVLQETQYF.

This clonotype was seen a few times. The germline gene is not matched at one end of the junction; a read error may be the cause. The chain uses TRBV7-6 and TRBJ1-2; D possibly corresponds to TRBD1 (6 bases). This CDR3 is built from 13 residues. Germline-derived CDR1 and CDR2 are SGHVS and FNYEAQ. For the CDR3, the DNA is TGTGCCAGCACCTTAGGGGGGCCGGGCGGCTACACCTTC. It translates to CASTLGGPGGYTF.

This clonotype was counted ten times or more. The chain recombines TRBV13 with TRBJ2-7; TRBD2 matches at 11 bases. Germline V gene data show CDR1 as PRHDT and CDR2 as FYEKMQ (reference sequence). The junction had 4 bases not matched to a gene; V was cut back by 3 bases and J by 0 bases. This CDR3 contains 16 residues. The CDR3 loop is CASSLTSGASSYEQYF. The CDR3 coding sequence is TGTGCCAGCAGCTTGACTAGCGGGGCCAGCTCCTACGAGCAGTACTTC.

In its sample, this clonotype was seen many times. This rearrangement joins TRBV13 to TRBJ2-1; possible D gene TRBD1, 6 bases. V lost 1 base, J lost 4 bases, and 11 bases lay in between. CDR1 PRHDT and CDR2 FYEKMQ come from the germline V gene (reference sequence). This CDR3 contains 15 residues. CDR3 sequence: CASSLVGQLYNEQFF. The CDR3 region has the DNA TGTGCCAGCAGCTTAGTAGGACAGTTATACAATGAGCAGTTCTTC.

This clonotype showed up just a few times. This chain joins TRBV28 and TRBJ1-2, with 7 bases matching TRBD1. The CDR3 totals 13 residues. V was clipped by 7 bases and J by 2 bases; unmatched bases: 4. In germline, CDR1 is MDHEN, CDR2 SYDVKM. The CDR3 DNA reads as TGTGCCAGCACCCCGACAGGGAACTATGGCTACACCTTC. Its translation: CASTPTGNYGYTF.

Ten or more counts support this clonotype. V and J are TRBV12-3 or TRBV12-4 and TRBJ2-1; 10 bases are shared with TRBD2. This CDR3 is built from 16 residues. V was clipped by 6 bases and J by 0 bases; unmatched bases: 5. CDR3 loop: CASSPSGRASYNEQFF. Here the CDR3 DNA reads TGTGCCAGCAGCCCCAGCGGGAGGGCCTCCTACAATGAGCAGTTCTTC.

This clonotype turned up a few times. V usage is TRBV3-1 and J usage is TRBJ2-1; TRBD2 is a possible D gene (6 bases). Trimming cost V 4 bases and J 0 bases, with 22 bases left between them. The V gene's germline CDR1 is LGHDT and CDR2 YNNKEL (reference sequence). The CDR3 consists of 19 residues. In DNA form, the CDR3 reads TGTGCCAGCAGCCCATTAGCCCTCACTAGCACCTACTCCTACAATGAGCAGTTCTTC. Translation: CASSPLALTSTYSYNEQFF.

This clonotype came up many times. This sequence joins TRBV28 and TRBJ2-3; 9 bases are shared with TRBD2. Unmatched junction bases numbered 9, after V lost 6 bases and J lost 5 bases. Germline CDR1 and CDR2: MDHEN and SYDVKM. The CDR3 is 15 residues long. The CDR3 nucleotides are TGTGCCAGCAGCATGGAGGGACTAGCTTTAGATACGCAGTATTTT. It yields the protein CASSMEGLALDTQYF.

This clonotype was detected ten times or more. The chain links TRBV10-3 to TRBJ2-3, with a weak D call TRBD2 (5 bases). V was pared by 7 bases and J by 0 bases, with 8 bases between. Looked up from germline, CDR1 is ENHRY and CDR2 is SYGVKD. The length of the CDR3 is 13 residues. The CDR3 protein is CAIKVASTDTQYF. The CDR3 DNA sequence: TGTGCCATCAAGGTAGCGAGCACAGATACGCAGTATTTT.

This clonotype is labeled medium-sized. The chain carries TRBV27 and TRBJ2-2, with 7 bases fitting TRBD1. CDR1 is MNHEY, CDR2 SMNVEV, per germline (reference sequence). V shed 5 bases and J 6 bases; nucleotides not matched to a gene: 9. This CDR3 has 15 residues. The CDR3 protein is CASSPRDRAAGELFF. In DNA form, the CDR3 reads TGTGCCAGCAGTCCCCGCGACAGGGCGGCCGGGGAGCTGTTTTTT.

As to this clonotype: One end of the junction is discordant with germline, which a read error may explain. The chain combines TRBV20-1 with TRBJ2-3, with 9 bases lining up with TRBD2. Germline CDR1 and CDR2: DFQATT and SNEGSKA (reference sequence). The CDR3 contains 17 residues. The CDR3 loop reads CCACKVAGDSSTDTQYF. The CDR3 DNA is TGCTGTGCCTGTAAGGTAGCGGGAGATTCTAGCACAGATACGCAGTATTTT.

In this sample, this clonotype turned up many times. The chain links TRBV11-2 to TRBJ2-1, with D uncertain. Germline CDR1 and CDR2: SGHAT and FQNNGV. Trimming took 5 bases from V and 9 from J, leaving 11 bases between them. The CDR3 has 12 residues. The CDR3 DNA reads as TGTGCCAGCAGCCTCGAGGCCATTGAGCAGTTCTTC. The encoded protein is CASSLEAIEQFF.